This TCR beta chain was sequenced during a study of Ad26.COV2.S vaccination and SARS-CoV-2 variants. The data were produced by immunoSEQ multiplex PCR, yet TCRdb's version contains in-frame clones alone and is incomplete. The sample holds around 86,000 clones, approximately 77% seen once. The study's findings and limits: An underestimation of total T cell responses may have resulted from the TCR breadth and depth analyses.

This clone was recorded only once. Its antigen is still unknown. V gave up 3 bases and J gave up 1 base; unmatched junction bases: 9. The CDR3 loop spans 17 amino acids. The germline gives CDR1 MGHRA, CDR2 YSYEKL. The sample here was peripheral blood, taken after recovery from COVID-19. The chain couples TRBV4-1 to TRBJ2-3, with TRBD2 matching over 8 bases. This receptor was taken from a human donor who had recovered from COVID-19. The DNA for the CDR3 is TGCGCCAGCAGCCAGGGGGGTGCGGGAGGTGGCACAGATACGCAGTATTTT. It is translated as CASSQGGAGGGTDTQYF.